This T cell receptor beta chain originates from a study of CD8 T cells in ankylosing spondylitis. It was by quantitative 5'-RACE with molecular barcodes that TCR beta libraries were made. TCRdb re-analysed the 5' RACE reads in MiXCR, keeping a single row per CDR3 protein. The profile shows fewer than 550,000 distinct CDR3 sequences, about 5.2% of them singletons. Study outcomes and limitations: Reportedly, significant enrichment of disease-linked clones occurred in matched ankylosing spondylitis synovial fluid. It appeared that ankylosing spondylitis blood was characterized by a TCR beta motif of 8 or 9 highly homologous variants.

Germline CDR1 LNHNV, CDR2 YYDKDF (reference sequence). The V and J ends lost 5 bases and 3 bases respectively, with 14 bases between them. The CDR3 loop spans 14 amino acids. In this sample, this clonotype turned up many times. Its matching antigen is unknown. The V gene is TRBV15, the J gene TRBJ2-7; D is possibly TRBD2 (6 bases). The sequencing sample was made of blood, either unsorted or a sorted T cell fraction (not recorded which). The sequence derives from a male donor with ankylosing spondylitis. The CDR3 loop is CATSLLGGSYEQYF. The CDR3 region has the DNA TGTGCCACCAGCCTCCTGGGGGGAAGCTACGAGCAGTACTTC.